The source of this TCR beta chain is a study of blood T cells in healthy people across ages. Donors ranged from about 6 to 90 years old and were healthy Caucasians in Russia. A J-beta primer mix and a sample-barcoded 5' primer were used in a second PCR of about 7 to 12 cycles. TCRdb reanalysed the 5' RACE reads using MiXCR and keeps one entry per CDR3 protein. The profile covers approximately 800,000 distinct CDR3 sequences, with 58% appearing a single time and 22% taken by the ten largest. Trimming stripped 3 bases from V and 6 bases from J, with 9 bases between. Looked up from germline, CDR1 is KGHSH and CDR2 is LQKENI. The CDR3 is made up of 12 amino acids. Study results and limitations: PBMC samples, being unsorted, prevented any conclusive comparison of naive and antigen-experienced cells.

This clonotype was observed a few times. Its antigen is unidentified. This chain joins TRBV18 and TRBJ2-7; no definite D call. The receptor was derived from a young man in good health. Sequencing was performed on blood. The CDR3 spells CASSPGDAEQYF. The CDR3 nucleotides read TGTGCCAGCTCACCGGGTGACGCCGAGCAGTACTTC.